These 12 T cell receptor beta chains share one sample of origin, sequenced in a study of blood T cell repertoires in COVID-19. The protocol was immunoSEQ multiplex PCR, while the TCRdb copy is restricted to in-frame clones and leaves out a portion. The sample lists 95,000 to 150,000 clones; 85% were seen once. Sequencing was carried out using peripheral blood. The source of these receptors is a woman of 80 years or more with COVID-19, enrolled during active disease.

V gene TRBV7-8 combines with J gene TRBJ2-1, with 8 bases aligning to TRBD1. This CDR3 contains 14 residues. Germline V CDR1 and CDR2: SGHVS, FQNEAQ. V lost 4 bases and J lost 5; bases outside the gene matches: 4. CDR3 nucleotide sequence: TGTGCCAGCAGCTCAGGGACAGGTAACAATGAGCAGTTCTTC. It yields the protein CASSSGTGNNEQFF. Full variable domain (outside the CDR3, taken from reference TRBV7-8 and TRBJ2-1): GAGVSQSPRYKVAKRGQDVALRCDPISGHVSLFWYQQALGQGPEFLTYFQNEAQLDKSGLPSDRFFAERPEGSVSTLKIQRTQQEDSAVYLCASSSGTGNNEQFFGPGTRLTVL.

V gene TRBV18 combines with J gene TRBJ2-1; 7 bases are a match to TRBD2. This CDR3 spans 14 amino acids. Germline loops: CDR1 KGHSH, CDR2 LQKENI. V shed 6 bases and J 9 bases; nucleotides not matched to a gene: 11. CDR3 amino acids: CASSPWTSSGEQFF. DNA of the CDR3: TGTGCCAGCTCCCCCTGGACTAGTAGTGGTGAGCAGTTCTTC.

V usage is TRBV24-1 and J usage is TRBJ2-1, with 11 bases aligning to TRBD2. In germline, CDR1 is KGHDR, CDR2 SFDVKD. J gave up 8 bases and V 5 bases, and 7 bases lay outside the gene matches. CDR3 length: 15 amino acids. This chain's CDR3 is CATSVAGGPSDEQFF. CDR3 DNA sequence: TGTGCCACCAGTGTAGCGGGAGGGCCATCCGATGAGCAGTTCTTC.

In the case of this clone: The junction does not match germline at one end; this may be a read error. The chain is built from TRBV29-1 and TRBJ2-1; 10 nucleotides line up with TRBD2. Per the germline V gene, CDR1 is SQVTM and CDR2 is ANQGSEA. This CDR3 spans 15 amino acids. Written as DNA, the CDR3 is TGCAGCGTTAATAGCGGGAGGAACTCCTACAATAAGCAGTTCTTC. This translates into CSVNSGRNSYNKQFF.

This sequence joins TRBV27 and TRBJ1-1; D gene ambiguous. Germline CDR1 and CDR2: MNHEY and SMNVEV (reference sequence). The CDR3 runs to 13 residues. Trimming stripped 2 bases from V and 5 bases from J, with 9 bases between. Here the CDR3 reads CASSLPGSTEAFF. The CDR3 DNA reads as TGTGCCAGCAGTTTACCCGGGAGTACTGAAGCTTTCTTT.

This chain uses TRBV29-1 with TRBJ2-7; 12 bases agree with TRBD2. Germline values: CDR1 SQVTM, CDR2 ANQGSEA. The CDR3 extends over 16 amino acids. V lost 7 bases, J lost 7 bases, and 17 bases stayed unmatched. The CDR3 region is CSALGATSGSSGEQYF. The DNA of the CDR3 is TGCAGCGCCCTGGGGGCGACTAGCGGGAGTTCGGGGGAGCAGTACTTC.

The genes are TRBV12-3 or TRBV12-4 and TRBJ1-2; D is unclear. The V and J ends lost 5 bases and 2 bases respectively, with 3 bases between them. The CDR3 is 11 amino acids. The chain's CDR3 is CASSLNYGYTF. DNA for the CDR3: TGTGCCAGCAGTCTAAACTATGGCTACACCTTC.

The chain is built from TRBV3-1 (or the pseudogene TRBV3-2) and TRBJ1-5; TRBD1 is a possible D gene (6 bases). CDR3 length: 13 residues. Germline V lookup: CDR1 LGHDT, CDR2 YNNKEL (reference sequence). V lost 6 bases, J lost 6 bases, and 12 bases lay in between. CDR3 residues: CASSKDSLQPQHF. Here the CDR3 DNA reads TGTGCCAGCAGTAAGGACAGTCTTCAGCCCCAGCATTTT.

The chain uses TRBV5-4 and TRBJ2-5; 7 bases are a match to TRBD2. Germline V gene sequence: CDR1 SGHNT, CDR2 YYREEE (reference sequence). This CDR3 region has 15 residues. Germline trimming cut 3 bases from V and 5 bases from J; bases unmatched to any gene: 10. The CDR3, as DNA: TGTGCCAGCAGCTCAAAACGGGAGGTGGGGGAGACCCAGTACTTC. It specifies CASSSKREVGETQYF.

The chain links TRBV5-4 to TRBJ2-5; a weak D match, TRBD2 (6 bases). V gave up 0 bases and J gave up 5 bases, with 14 bases separating them. This CDR3 is 15 amino acids long. Germline V gives CDR1 SGHNT, CDR2 YYREEE (reference sequence). CDR3 in DNA: TGTGCCAGCAGCTTGGTCGGGACTGGAGTGGAGACCCAGTACTTC. It yields the protein CASSLVGTGVETQYF.

The rearrangement uses TRBV18 and TRBJ1-1; tentative D call: TRBD1 (5 bases). The CDR3 covers 14 residues. In germline, CDR1 is KGHSH, CDR2 LQKENI. V gave up 3 bases and J gave up 10 bases, with 18 bases separating them. CDR3: CASSPSVLGGGAFF. The CDR3 nucleotides read TGTGCCAGCTCACCCTCCGTACTCGGCGGGGGAGCTTTCTTT.

J is TRBJ2-3 and V is TRBV5-4; TRBD2 might be the D (6 bases). The V and J ends lost 1 base and 3 bases respectively, with 9 bases between them. The CDR3 length is 14 residues. Per the germline V gene, CDR1 is SGHNT and CDR2 is YYREEE (reference sequence). The CDR3 nucleotides read TGTGCCAGCAGCTTGCCAGGGAGGACAGATACGCAGTATTTT. It translates to CASSLPGRTDTQYF.